The T cell receptor beta chain under discussion was sequenced for a study of PD-1 blockade in classical Hodgkin lymphoma. On this clone: What it binds is unknown.

The study, taken as a whole, reports: At baseline, newly diagnosed patients reportedly showed less TCR diversity than healthy donors.

Only in-frame clones appear in the TCRdb table, and some are missing; sequencing was by immunoSEQ multiplex PCR. Of about 17,000 clones listed, 75% to 85% were seen once; the top ten hold over 3.5%. Following autologous stem cell transplantation, relapse occurred in every patient, and exposure to brentuximab vedotin varied. This TCR was sampled from a human donor with classical Hodgkin lymphoma. This material consisted of peripheral blood mononuclear cells (PBMCs), taken at baseline.

The CDR3 DNA reads as TGTGCCAGCAGCTTCAGACACGTCACCGGGGAGCTGTTTTTT. Residues: CASSFRHVTGELFF. The rearrangement links TRBV7-8 to TRBJ2-2; D gene unclear. Between the trimmed V and J ends, which lost 3 bases and 4 bases, there was a span of 9 bases. This CDR3 contains 14 residues. Germline-derived CDR1 and CDR2 are SGHVS and FQNEAQ.